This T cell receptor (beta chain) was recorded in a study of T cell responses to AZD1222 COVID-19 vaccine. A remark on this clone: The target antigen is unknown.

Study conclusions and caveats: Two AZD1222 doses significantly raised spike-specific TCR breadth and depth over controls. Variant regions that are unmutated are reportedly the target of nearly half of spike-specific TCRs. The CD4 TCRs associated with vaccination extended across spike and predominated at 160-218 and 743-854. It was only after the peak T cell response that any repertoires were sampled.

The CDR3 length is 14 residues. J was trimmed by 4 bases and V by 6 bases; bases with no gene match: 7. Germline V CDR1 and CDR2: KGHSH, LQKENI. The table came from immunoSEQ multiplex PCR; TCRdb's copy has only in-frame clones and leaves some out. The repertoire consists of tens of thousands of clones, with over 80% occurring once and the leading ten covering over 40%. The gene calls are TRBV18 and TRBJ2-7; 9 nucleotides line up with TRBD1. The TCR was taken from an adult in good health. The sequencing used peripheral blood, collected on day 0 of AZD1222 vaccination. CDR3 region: CASSPRDRAYEQYF. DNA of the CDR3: TGTGCCAGCTCTCCCCGGGACAGGGCATACGAGCAGTACTTC.